The entry below describes one TCR beta chain. These data originate in a study of blood T cell repertoires in COVID-19. The data were produced by immunoSEQ multiplex PCR, yet TCRdb's version contains in-frame clones alone and is incomplete. The sample lists 200,000 to 250,000 clones; 75% to 90% were seen once. Trimming took off 5 bases at V and 0 bases at J, with 12 bases between the two ends. Germline values: CDR1 SGHAT, CDR2 FQNNGV. The CDR3 has 15 residues. V usage is TRBV11-2 and J usage is TRBJ2-3, with D possibly TRBD2 on 6 matching bases. The material sequenced was PBMCs or T cells enriched from blood (not recorded which). The clonotype was recovered from a young woman in a cohort exposed to, infected with or recovered from COVID-19 (not recorded which). CDR3 region: CASSPWRGSTDTQYF. The CDR3 nucleotides are TGTGCCAGCAGCCCATGGAGGGGAAGCACAGATACGCAGTATTTT.